One and the same sample provided the 16 T cell receptor beta chains below, sequenced in a study of T cells expressing NK-cell markers. TCRdb re-called the 5' RACE reads, yielding one record per CDR3 amino acid sequence without DNA. This table holds 500,000 to 700,000 distinct CDR3 sequences. Sequencing was done on a sample of blood T cells: a sorted CD56 or NKG2C T cell subset, CD4+ or CD8+ T cells, or bulk PBMC T cells (not recorded which). These receptors were collected from a man between 18 and 35 years old in good health.

The chain has TRBV7-8 and TRBJ2-4; the D gene TCRdb calls, TRBD2, cannot be checked with no DNA. Per germline, CDR1 SGHVS and CDR2 FQNEAQ. CDR3 size: 16 residues. CDR3 amino acids: CASSLLAGDAKNIQYF.

V is TRBV10-3 and J is TRBJ1-3; TCRdb names TRBD1, which stays unverified in the absence of DNA. This CDR3 comprises 15 residues. Germline CDR1 ENHRY, CDR2 SYGVKD. The CDR3 here is CAISPDRGPGNTIYF.

V usage is TRBV28 and J usage is TRBJ2-1. The CDR3 is made up of 15 amino acids. CDR1 MDHEN and CDR2 SYDVKM come from the germline V gene. This CDR3 reads CASCSSRSRYNEQFF.

The rearrangement joins TRBV9 to TRBJ2-1; with no DNA, the TCRdb D assignment of TRBD1 cannot be verified. Germline V gene lookup returns CDR1 SGDLS and CDR2 YYNGEE. CDR3 length: 15 residues. The CDR3 sequence: CASSYDTGWYNEQFF.

The CDR3 loop is CASTQSEGWGSGTEAFF. The J gene is TRBJ1-1, the V gene TRBV7-9; TCRdb selects TRBD1, and the lack of DNA leaves this call unchecked. CDR1 is SEHNR, CDR2 FQNEAQ, per germline (reference sequence). This CDR3 has 17 residues.

The gene calls are TRBV5-1 and TRBJ2-4; TCRdb's D call, TRBD1, is unchecked because there is no DNA. Germline V lookup: CDR1 SGHRS, CDR2 YFSETQ. This CDR3 has 16 amino acids. The CDR3 protein is CASSPMTGRAKNIQYF. The full variable domain, in which reference TRBV5-1 and TRBJ2-4 provide the parts outside the CDR3, is KAGVTQTPRYLIKTRGQQVTLSCSPISGHRSVSWYQQTPGQGLQFLFEYFSETQRNKGNFPGRFSGRQFSNSRSEMNVSTLELGDSALYLCASSPMTGRAKNIQYFGAGTRLSVL.

J is TRBJ1-2 and V is TRBV20-1; TCRdb gives TRBD1 as the D gene, but with no DNA this cannot be confirmed. This CDR3 spans 14 amino acids. The germline gives CDR1 DFQATT, CDR2 SNEGSKA (reference sequence). CDR3 residues: CSAAPGASNYGYTF.

Here the CDR3 reads CASMGHSTDTQYF. V is TRBV10-3 and J is TRBJ2-3; TCRdb's assignment of TRBD1 cannot be checked, as there is no DNA. The CDR3 is 13 residues long. Germline V CDR1 and CDR2: ENHRY, SYGVKD.

The V and J genes are TRBV6-1 and TRBJ2-3; the D call of TRBD1 rests on TCRdb alone, since no DNA is present to check it. Germline CDR1 and CDR2: MNHNS and SASEGT. The CDR3 contains 15 residues. CDR3 amino acids: CASRAQGIVTDTQYF.

The V and J genes are TRBV4-1 and TRBJ1-2; TCRdb picks TRBD1, but there is no DNA to check that call. Germline assignment: CDR1 MGHRA and CDR2 YSYEKL. This CDR3 region has 14 residues. The CDR3 reads CASSQGTGTSGYTF.

V usage is TRBV12-3 or TRBV12-4 and J usage is TRBJ2-1; TCRdb lists TRBD2, though no DNA is available to test this call. This CDR3 is 16 amino acids long. This CDR3 reads CASRSSGALVYNEQFF.

This chain uses TRBV5-5 with TRBJ2-2; the TCRdb call, TRBD1, lacks DNA for checking. Germline CDR1 reads SGHKS; CDR2 reads YYEKEE (reference sequence). The CDR3 extends over 14 amino acids. The chain's CDR3 is CASRGGINTGELFF.

V gene TRBV2 combines with J gene TRBJ2-1; the TCRdb call, TRBD2, lacks DNA for checking. Germline V gene sequence: CDR1 SNHLY, CDR2 FYNNEI. CDR3 length: 16 amino acids. CDR3 sequence reads: CASLRGELAVGSGQFF.

The chain employs TRBV5-1 and TRBJ1-2; the TCRdb D gene call, TRBD1, has no DNA to confirm it. The CDR3 has 15 residues. The V gene's germline CDR1 is SGHRS and CDR2 YFSETQ. CDR3 residues: CASSEMAQEIYGYTF.

The rearrangement joins TRBV6-1 to TRBJ1-2. Germline-derived CDR1 and CDR2 are MNHNS and SASEGT. The CDR3 has 15 residues. CDR3 in amino acids: CASSPRFGANYGYTF.

V usage is TRBV5-1 and J usage is TRBJ2-1; TCRdb picks TRBD2, but there is no DNA to check that call. The germline V gene has CDR1 SGHRS and CDR2 YFSETQ. This CDR3 region has 17 residues. The CDR3 loop is CASSLGLLAEIYNEQFF.